This entry lists 10 T cell receptor beta chains sequenced from one sample in a study of shared clonotypes between healthy human individuals. The table came from immunoSEQ multiplex PCR; TCRdb's copy has only in-frame clones and leaves some out. The sample has some 1,100,000 clones, about 84% seen once. What was sequenced was memory CD4+ T cells from PBMCs. Sample subset: CD45RA-negative fraction. The receptors shown here come from a man between 18 and 29 years old in good health. Some clones in this sample may be carry-over from other donors' samples.

This clone was detected only a few times. The CDR3: CASRRGGALTYEQYF. For the CDR3, the DNA is TGTGCCAGCAGGCGTGGTGGGGCACTGACCTACGAGCAGTACTTC. The V and J genes are TRBV28 and TRBJ2-7; weak D call: TRBD1 (5 bases). V lost 6 bases to trimming and J lost 2 bases, with 17 bases between them. Germline loops: CDR1 MDHEN, CDR2 SYDVKM. The CDR3 is made up of 15 amino acids.

The CDR3 region is CASSLGDTGTGAYNEQFF. The CDR3 DNA sequence: TGTGCCAGCAGCTTAGGGGATACCGGGACAGGGGCCTACAATGAGCAGTTCTTC. The chain links TRBV7-2 to TRBJ2-1, with 10 bases lining up with TRBD1. Per germline, CDR1 SGHTA and CDR2 FQGNSA. After removal of 1 base from V and 2 bases from J, the junction contained 8 bases not matched to a gene. The CDR3 is 18 amino acids.

This rearrangement joins TRBV28 to TRBJ2-1; D could derive from TRBD1 or TRBD2 (7 bases each). The CDR3 length is 14 residues. CDR1 is MDHEN and CDR2 is SYDVKM in the germline V gene. With 10 bases removed from V and 7 bases from J, the gap between germline ends came to 20 bases. CDR3 DNA sequence: TGTGCCACCAGGGAGGGGGCCTGGGGGAATGAGCAGTTCTTC. Its translation: CATREGAWGNEQFF.

The V call is TRBV28, the J call TRBJ2-7, with 12 bases identical to TRBD1. V shed 6 bases and J 2 bases; nucleotides not matched to a gene: 5. The CDR3 consists of 15 residues. CDR1 is MDHEN, CDR2 SYDVKM, per germline. The chain's CDR3 is CASRDGTGGPYEQYF. Here the CDR3 DNA reads TGTGCCAGCAGGGACGGGACAGGGGGCCCCTACGAGCAGTACTTC.

Of note for this clone: The same CDR3 can be traced to other DNA sequences in this sample. CDR3 coding DNA: TGTGCCAGCAGTTTGGACAGCAGCAATCAGCCCCAGCATTTT. Protein product: CASSLDSSNQPQHF. The V call is TRBV7-2, the J call TRBJ1-5; tentatively, D is TRBD1 (6 bases). Germline CDR1 is SGHTA and CDR2 is FQGNSA. CDR3 length: 14 amino acids. Between the trimmed V and J ends, which lost 6 bases and 1 base, there was a span of 10 bases.

This chain links TRBV27 with TRBJ1-2; 9 nucleotides line up with TRBD1. Germline CDR1 reads MNHEY; CDR2 reads SMNVEV (reference sequence). The CDR3 extends over 15 amino acids. Trimming cost V 6 bases and J 3 bases; bases outside gene matches: 8. In DNA form, the CDR3 reads TGTGCCAGCAGCTCCGCGGGGACAGGGTACTATGGCTACACCTTC. Protein sequence: CASSSAGTGYYGYTF.

The chain employs TRBV5-1 and TRBJ2-7; unclear D gene. This CDR3 has 13 residues. V was pared by 0 bases and J by 3 bases, with 7 bases between. Germline CDR1 is SGHRS and CDR2 is YFSETQ. CDR3 in DNA: TGCGCCAGCAGCTTGGGTTTTCTCTACGAGCAGTACTTC. Protein sequence: CASSLGFLYEQYF.

The chain combines TRBV4-1 with TRBJ2-5, with TRBD1 matching over 12 bases. CDR1 is MGHRA and CDR2 is YSYEKL in the germline V gene. With V trimmed by 1 base and J by 4 bases, 10 bases remained unmatched. CDR3 length: 18 amino acids. CDR3 in DNA: TGCGCCAGCAGCCAAGGGGGGACAGGGGGCAGATGGTCAGAGACCCAGTACTTC. Translated: CASSQGGTGGRWSETQYF.

This rearrangement joins TRBV20-1 to TRBJ1-4; no definite D call. Germline V gene data show CDR1 as DFQATT and CDR2 as SNEGSKA (reference sequence). With 6 bases removed from V and 8 bases from J, the gap between germline ends came to 10 bases. CDR3 length: 11 amino acids. The CDR3: CSALTREKLFF. The CDR3 coding sequence is TGCAGTGCCCTGACCAGAGAAAAACTGTTTTTT.

The chain employs TRBV23-1 and TRBJ2-7; D is possibly TRBD1 or TRBD2 (6 bases each). TRBV23-1 is placed among ORFs of uncertain function. V gave up 3 bases and J gave up 6 bases, with 15 bases separating them. CDR3 length: 14 amino acids. The CDR3: CASSHYRGLREQYF. CDR3 in DNA: TGCGCCAGCAGTCATTACCGGGGGCTGCGCGAGCAGTACTTC.